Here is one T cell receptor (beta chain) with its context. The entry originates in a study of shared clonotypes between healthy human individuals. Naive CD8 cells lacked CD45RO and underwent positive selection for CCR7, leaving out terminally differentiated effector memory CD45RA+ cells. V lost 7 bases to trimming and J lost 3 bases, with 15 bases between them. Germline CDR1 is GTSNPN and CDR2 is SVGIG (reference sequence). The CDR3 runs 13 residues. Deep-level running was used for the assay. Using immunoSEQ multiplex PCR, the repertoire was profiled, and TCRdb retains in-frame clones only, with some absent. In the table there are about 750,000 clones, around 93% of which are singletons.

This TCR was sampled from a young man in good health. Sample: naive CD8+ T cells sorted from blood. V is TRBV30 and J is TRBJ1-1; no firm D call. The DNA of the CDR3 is TGTGCCTCCGCCCCGAGTGTGCACACTGAAGCTTTCTTT. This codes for CASAPSVHTEAFF.